The 23 T cell receptor beta chains reported below all come from one sample, sequenced in a study of T cell responses to AZD1222 COVID-19 vaccine (dated by TCRdb to the early 2020s). Library preparation employed the immunoSEQ multiplex PCR assay. In its TCRdb copy, this immuneACCESS table keeps in-frame sequences only and misses some clones. Where compared with another copy, unresolved V genes explain less than half of these, and the others have no known cause. Here the sample has more than 35,000 clones; over 80% occur a single time. Approximately 52% of the sample lies in the top ten. This specimen's time point label, per the study, means: baseline before first vaccination. Sequenced here: peripheral blood, sampled on day 0 of AZD1222 vaccination. These receptor sequences come from an adult in good health.

The gene calls are TRBV12-3 or TRBV12-4 and TRBJ1-2, with D possibly being TRBD1 (6 bases). V lost 9 bases and J lost 0, with 11 bases in between. The CDR3 has 13 residues. Written as DNA, the CDR3 is TGTGCCAGTCGGACAGCCTCTAACTATGGCTACACCTTC. Amino acids: CASRTASNYGYTF.

This clone occurred a few times. This rearrangement joins TRBV7-3 to TRBJ2-1; TRBD2 is a possible D gene (7 bases). Germline V gives CDR1 SGHTA, CDR2 FQGTGA. Trimming stripped 5 bases from V and 6 bases from J, with 17 bases between. The CDR3 spans 15 residues. The DNA for the CDR3 is TGTGCCAGCAGCCCAGGTGGCGGGGGCCTCAATGAGCAGTTCTTC. Protein sequence: CASSPGGGGLNEQFF.

The J gene is TRBJ2-7, the V gene TRBV7-2; 8 bases are a match to TRBD1. V was pared by 0 bases and J by 3 bases, with 4 bases of the junction left unmatched. This CDR3 contains 15 residues. Germline V gene lookup returns CDR1 SGHTA and CDR2 FQGNSA. In DNA, the CDR3 is TGTGCCAGCAGCTTAGCCAGGACAGGGAACTACGAGCAGTACTTC. Translating gives CASSLARTGNYEQYF.

The J gene is TRBJ2-5, the V gene TRBV24-1; 9 nucleotides match TRBD1. V dropped 1 base and J dropped 5; count of bases not matched to a gene: 10. The CDR3 loop spans 17 amino acids. Looked up from germline, CDR1 is KGHDR and CDR2 is SFDVKD. The CDR3 DNA reads as TGTGCCACCAGTGATTTTATCCGACAGGGGACAGGGGAGACCCAGTACTTC. This encodes CATSDFIRQGTGETQYF.

CDR3 loop: CASSSGQSSSYNEQFF. CDR3 in DNA: TGTGCCAGCAGCTCCGGACAGTCGAGCTCCTACAATGAGCAGTTCTTC. The rearrangement links TRBV11-2 to TRBJ2-1, with D perhaps TRBD1 (6 bases). The CDR3 length is 16 residues. The germline gives CDR1 SGHAT, CDR2 FQNNGV. V lost 4 bases, J lost 0 bases, and 13 bases lay in between. The variable domain in full, completed from reference TRBV11-2 and TRBJ2-1, reads EAGVAQSPRYKIIEKRQSVAFWCNPISGHATLYWYQQILGQGPKLLIQFQNNGVVDDSQLPKDRFSAERLKGVDSTLKIQPAKLEDSAVYLCASSSGQSSSYNEQFFGPGTRLTVL.

This clone was seen a handful of times. The V gene is TRBV2, the J gene TRBJ1-2; D is uncertain. CDR1 is SNHLY and CDR2 is FYNNEI in the germline V gene. V gave up 6 bases and J gave up 8 bases, with 13 bases separating them. The CDR3 is 12 residues long. For the CDR3, the DNA is TGTGCCAGCAGGCCAGGTCGCGACGGCTACACCTTC. This gives the protein CASRPGRDGYTF. The complete variable domain, with remaining parts taken from reference TRBV2 and TRBJ1-2, reads EPEVTQTPSHQVTQMGQEVILRCVPISNHLYFYWYRQILGQKVEFLVSFYNNEISEKSEIFDDQFSVERPDGSNFTLKIRSTKLEDSAMYFCASRPGRDGYTFGSGTRLTVV.

The rearrangement uses TRBV5-6 and TRBJ2-1; TRBD2 is a possible D gene (5 bases). The germline gives CDR1 SGHDT, CDR2 YYEEEE. Deletions cut 7 bases from V and 9 bases from J, with 14 bases between. The length of the CDR3 is 12 residues. The CDR3 DNA is TGTGCCAGCTTTGTGCCGGGAAGTGAGCAGTTCTTC. Its translation is CASFVPGSEQFF.

This clone showed up just once. The chain joins TRBV7-3 to TRBJ2-1; 11 bases fit TRBD2. Germline V gene data show CDR1 as SGHTA and CDR2 as FQGTGA. Losses at the gene ends were 3 bases for V and 0 bases for J; bases not matched to a gene: 13. The CDR3 spans 20 residues. This chain's CDR3 is CASSFWGTSGAPSSYNEQFF. The CDR3 DNA follows: TGTGCCAGCAGCTTCTGGGGGACTAGCGGAGCCCCGAGCTCCTACAATGAGCAGTTCTTC. Looking up the rest from reference TRBV7-3 and TRBJ2-1 gives the full variable domain: GAGVSQTPSNKVTEKGKYVELRCDPISGHTALYWYRQSLGQGPEFLIYFQGTGAADDSGLPNDRFFAVRPEGSVSTLKIQRTERGDSAVYLCASSFWGTSGAPSSYNEQFFGPGTRLTVL.

The V and J genes are TRBV27 and TRBJ1-4, with TRBD1 as a possible D gene (6 bases). The germline V gene has CDR1 MNHEY and CDR2 SMNVEV (reference sequence). The CDR3 consists of 15 residues. The V end was cut by 6 bases, the J end by 3 bases, with 14 bases between. The CDR3 DNA reads TGTGCCAGCAGATCCCAGGGGTCGGCTAATGAAAAACTGTTTTTT. Its translation: CASRSQGSANEKLFF.

The chain couples TRBV3-1 (or the pseudogene TRBV3-2) to TRBJ2-5, with 7 nucleotides matching TRBD1. Per the germline V gene, CDR1 is LGHDT and CDR2 is YNNKEL (reference sequence). V gave up 5 bases and J gave up 0 bases; unmatched junction bases: 9. The CDR3 has 16 residues. The CDR3 loop reads CASSATGTAYQETQYF. CDR3 DNA: TGTGCCAGCAGCGCGACGGGGACAGCGTACCAAGAGACCCAGTACTTC.

V is TRBV19 and J is TRBJ2-7; D perhaps matches TRBD1 (7 bases). Per germline, CDR1 LNHDA and CDR2 SQIVND (reference sequence). CDR3 length: 15 amino acids. Trimming cost V 5 bases and J 5 bases, with 19 bases left between them. The CDR3 DNA is TGTGCCAGTAGTCATCAGGCGGGCAGGGGGGACGAGCAGTACTTC. Protein: CASSHQAGRGDEQYF.

The chain is built from TRBV11-3 and TRBJ2-1, with D possibly matching TRBD1 (5 bases). In germline, CDR1 is SGHNT, CDR2 YENEEA. V lost 5 bases, J lost 0 bases, and 14 bases lay in between. The CDR3 is 16 residues long. The CDR3 DNA is TGTGCCAGCAGCGTCCAGGGTGGTAGCTCCTACAATGAGCAGTTCTTC. Translated, it gives CASSVQGGSSYNEQFF.

The chain links TRBV14 to TRBJ1-1; D remains unclear. The CDR3 covers 12 residues. V was shortened by 4 bases and J by 4 bases, with 7 bases between the two germline ends. Germline lookup yields CDR1 SGHDN and CDR2 FVKESK. The CDR3 here is CASSLRGTEAFF. In DNA form, the CDR3 reads TGTGCCAGCAGCCTACGGGGCACTGAAGCTTTCTTT.

A note on this clone: Other DNA sequences in the sample encode the same CDR3. The V and J genes are TRBV14 and TRBJ2-2, with 8 bases matching TRBD2. After removal of 5 bases from V and 0 bases from J, the junction contained 2 bases not matched to a gene. Germline CDR1 and CDR2: SGHDN and FVKESK. The CDR3 extends over 15 amino acids. The CDR3 loop reads CASSLAGPNTGELFF. CDR3 DNA: TGTGCCAGCAGCTTAGCGGGACCGAACACCGGGGAGCTGTTTTTT.

This clone showed up just a few times. This chain uses TRBV4-3 with TRBJ1-4; TRBD1 might be the D (6 bases). The germline V gene has CDR1 LGHNA and CDR2 YSLEER. Trimming removed 0 bases at V and 5 bases at J, with 19 bases between. The CDR3 spans 18 residues. The DNA of the CDR3 is TGCGCCAGCAGCCAAGATATGGGGGCCGGACAGTCCAATGAAAAACTGTTTTTT. Translating it yields CASSQDMGAGQSNEKLFF.

This sequence joins TRBV12-3 or TRBV12-4 and TRBJ1-1; a weak D match, TRBD1 (6 bases). There are 12 residues in the CDR3. V gave up 8 bases and J gave up 6 bases, with 13 bases separating them. DNA for the CDR3: TGTGCCAGCCGCCCTCGGGGGCCTGAAGCTTTCTTT. It encodes CASRPRGPEAFF.

The chain combines TRBV28 with TRBJ2-2; TRBD1 agrees at 10 bases. The CDR3 has 16 amino acids. CDR1 MDHEN and CDR2 SYDVKM come from the germline V gene. With V trimmed by 7 bases and J by 4 bases, 9 bases remained unmatched. CDR3 nucleotides: TGTGCCAGCAAAAGACAGGGGGCGCGGGGCACCGGGGAGCTGTTTTTT. Protein: CASKRQGARGTGELFF.

The CDR3 DNA sequence: TGCAGTGCTAGTAATGGAGAGGGGGCTAGCGCAGATACGCAGTATTTT. It codes for CSASNGEGASADTQYF. The rearrangement uses TRBV20-1 and TRBJ2-3, with D possibly TRBD1 on 7 matching bases. The germline V and J ends were trimmed by 3 bases and 4 bases, with 20 bases remaining between them. Germline loops: CDR1 DFQATT, CDR2 SNEGSKA (reference sequence). CDR3 length: 16 amino acids.

This sequence joins TRBV19 and TRBJ2-7; tentative D call: TRBD2 (6 bases). Germline V lookup: CDR1 LNHDA, CDR2 SQIVND (reference sequence). V was trimmed by 1 base and J by 2 bases, leaving 12 bases between them. This CDR3 contains 15 residues. CDR3 coding DNA: TGTGCCAGTAGTATAGTCGGGAGCGGAACCTACGAGCAGTACTTC. Translating gives CASSIVGSGTYEQYF.

The chain links TRBV7-2 to TRBJ1-2; 8 bases match TRBD1. The ends lost 5 bases at V and 6 bases at J; junction bases unmatched: 8. The CDR3 totals 14 residues. Germline CDR1 reads SGHTA; CDR2 reads FQGNSA. The CDR3 DNA is TGTGCCAGCAGCCCCACGGACAGGGAACATGGCTACACCTTC. This gives the protein CASSPTDREHGYTF.

The sample holds one count of this clone. This chain links TRBV10-3 with TRBJ1-1; D gene uncertain. This CDR3 has 15 amino acids. Deletions cut 0 bases from V and 0 bases from J, with 8 bases between. CDR1 and CDR2 from the germline V gene are ENHRY and SYGVKD. In nucleotides, the CDR3 is TGTGCCATCAGTGAGTCGCAACTGTTGAACACTGAAGCTTTCTTT. Protein: CAISESQLLNTEAFF.

The rearrangement links TRBV3-1 (or the pseudogene TRBV3-2) to TRBJ1-2; D gene uncertain. The ends were cut back, 3 bases at V and 8 bases at J, with 19 bases in the middle. From germline, CDR1 is LGHDT and CDR2 YNNKEL (reference sequence). This CDR3 region has 15 residues. The CDR3 is CASSQQLGGRWGYTF. The CDR3, as DNA: TGTGCCAGCAGCCAGCAGTTGGGAGGAAGGTGGGGCTACACCTTC.

The rearrangement joins TRBV7-2 to TRBJ2-7; 11 bases are shared with TRBD1. This CDR3 has 14 residues. Germline V CDR1 and CDR2: SGHTA, FQGNSA. After removal of 4 bases from V and 4 bases from J, the junction contained 3 bases not matched to a gene. The CDR3 nucleotides read TGTGCCAGCAGCTGGACAGGGGGCGGGTACGAGCAGTACTTC. It is translated as CASSWTGGGYEQYF.